Listed below are T cell receptor beta chains from one sample, sequenced in a study of blood T cell repertoires in COVID-19. Generated by immunoSEQ multiplex PCR, the TCRdb table keeps only in-frame clones and is missing some. The sample has around 97,000 clones, around nine tenths seen once. The sample taken for sequencing was peripheral blood. Receptors were obtained from a man aged 50 to 60 in a cohort sampled during active COVID-19. Each CDR3 is given with its conserved first and last residue. A D gene is named only where the DNA matches it firmly. Clone size is given for some rows only: seen once, a few or many times, or a class if the clone is expanded.

abundance	v_gene	j_gene	d_gene	CDR3aa	CDR3nt
NA	TRBV28	TRBJ1-6	TRBD1	CASSPGQGGNSPLHF	TGTGCCAGCAGTCCTGGACAGGGCGGAAATTCACCCCTCCACTTT
NA	TRBV7-2	TRBJ2-1	TRBD2	CASSLGPQRGPRNEQFF	TGTGCCAGCAGCTTAGGCCCGCAGCGGGGGCCACGCAATGAGCAGTTCTTC
NA	TRBV7-2	TRBJ2-2	NA	CASSLVVGGATGELFF	TGTGCCAGCAGCTTAGTGGTGGGGGGGGCCACCGGGGAGCTGTTTTTT
NA	TRBV7-2	TRBJ2-3	NA	CASKGGGTSSDTQYF	TGTGCCAGCAAAGGAGGGGGCACCAGCTCAGATACGCAGTATTTT
once	TRBV7-9	TRBJ2-2	NA	CASSLGQPNTGELFF	TGTGCCAGCAGCTTGGGACAACCAAACACCGGGGAGCTGTTTTTT
once	TRBV29-1	TRBJ2-1	NA	CSVRGGRWFEQFF	TGCAGCGTCCGGGGAGGTCGATGGTTCGAGCAGTTCTTC
NA	TRBV15	TRBJ2-3	NA	CATSRATDTQYF	TGTGCCACCAGCAGAGCGACAGATACGCAGTATTTT
NA	TRBV5-1	TRBJ2-1	NA	CASSLRESNEQFF	TGCGCCAGCAGCTTGAGGGAGTCGAATGAGCAGTTCTTC
NA	TRBV5-1	TRBJ1-5	NA	CASSPGMLANQPQHF	TGCGCCAGCAGCCCCGGGATGCTTGCCAATCAGCCCCAGCATTTT
few	TRBV5-1	TRBJ2-3	TRBD1	CASSERTGRSTDTQYF	TGCGCCAGCAGCGAGCGGACAGGGAGGTCCACAGATACGCAGTATTTT
NA	TRBV5-1	TRBJ2-3	NA	CASSLDTGAGAVTDTQYF	TGCGCCAGCAGCTTGGACACCGGGGCGGGGGCTGTCACAGATACGCAGTATTTT
NA	TRBV5-1	TRBJ2-5	TRBD2	CASSSPGGGAETQYF	TGCGCCAGCAGCTCCCCTGGGGGGGGAGCAGAGACCCAGTACTTC
NA	TRBV5-1	TRBJ1-1	NA	CASSSDMNTEAFF	TGCGCCAGCAGTTCGGACATGAACACTGAAGCTTTCTTT
NA	TRBV29-1	TRBJ2-1	TRBD2	CSVRTTSGVYNEQFF	TGCAGCGTCCGCACTACTAGCGGGGTTTACAATGAGCAGTTCTTC
NA	TRBV28	TRBJ2-5	NA	CASSLGGGMETQYF	TGTGCCAGCAGCCTAGGCGGCGGGATGGAGACCCAGTACTTC
NA	TRBV9	TRBJ2-1	NA	CASSPSTGTYNEQFF	TGTGCCAGCAGCCCTTCGACGGGGACTTACAATGAGCAGTTCTTC
NA	TRBV7-9	TRBJ1-2	NA	CASSFTGVGSYYGYTF	TGTGCCAGCAGCTTTACGGGGGTCGGGAGCTACTATGGCTACACCTTC
NA	TRBV19	TRBJ1-3	NA	CGGGSGNTIYF	TGCGGGGGGGGCTCTGGAAACACCATATATTTT
NA	TRBV7-2	TRBJ1-1	NA	CASSLSMNTEAFF	TGTGCCAGCAGCTTGAGCATGAACACTGAAGCTTTCTTT
NA	TRBV2	TRBJ1-5	NA	CASSARGGSRSQPQHF	TGTGCCAGCAGTGCTCGGGGGGGCTCAAGGAGTCAGCCCCAGCATTTT
NA	TRBV6-6	TRBJ1-1	TRBD1	CASSLPSGTGVRNTEAFF	TGTGCCAGCAGTCTCCCCTCCGGGACAGGGGTCAGGAACACTGAAGCTTTCTTT
NA	TRBV5-1	TRBJ2-3	TRBD2	CASSLRRGSSTDTQYF	TGCGCCAGCAGCTTAAGGCGGGGGTCTAGCACAGATACGCAGTATTTT
NA	TRBV11-2	TRBJ1-2	TRBD1	CASGQGTNYGYTF	TGTGCCAGCGGACAGGGGACTAACTATGGCTACACCTTC
once	TRBV19	TRBJ2-6	TRBD1	CASSAPTGAVGAGANVLTF	TGTGCCAGTAGCGCCCCGACAGGGGCCGTCGGCGCTGGGGCCAACGTCCTGACTTTC
NA	TRBV5-1	TRBJ2-2	TRBD1	CASSTTGGPTGELFF	TGCGCCAGCAGTACGACAGGGGGTCCCACCGGGGAGCTGTTTTTT
NA	TRBV6-4	TRBJ1-2	NA	CASSDRGGGYTF	TGTGCCAGCAGTGACAGGGGGGGTGGCTACACCTTC
NA	TRBV4-3	TRBJ1-1	NA	CASSQGSNRVGTEAFF	TGCGCCAGCAGCCAAGGATCGAACAGGGTTGGCACTGAAGCTTTCTTT
once	TRBV6-1	TRBJ1-2	NA	CASSEWGGSGGGYTF	TGTGCCAGCAGTGAATGGGGTGGGTCGGGAGGCGGCTACACCTTC
NA	TRBV6-5	TRBJ1-6	TRBD1	CASRGEQGQNSPLHF	TGTGCCAGCAGGGGAGAACAGGGGCAGAATTCACCCCTCCACTTT
NA	TRBV6-6	TRBJ2-7	TRBD2	CASSRTGTSGLVYEQYF	TGTGCCAGCAGTCGCACGGGGACTAGCGGGCTCGTCTACGAGCAGTACTTC
once	TRBV11-3	TRBJ1-3	NA	CASSHSGNRRSGNTIYF	TGTGCCAGCAGCCACTCCGGCAACAGGCGCTCTGGAAACACCATATATTTT
NA	TRBV5-1	TRBJ2-5	TRBD1	CASSTGQGGGETQYF	TGCGCCAGCAGCACGGGACAGGGTGGGGGAGAGACCCAGTACTTC
NA	TRBV6-5	TRBJ1-5	NA	CASSYGERHF	TGTGCCAGCAGTTACGGAGAAAGGCATTTT
once	TRBV7-9	TRBJ2-4	NA	CASSLGGGLAKNIQYF	TGTGCCAGCAGCTTGGGCGGGGGCCTAGCCAAAAACATTCAGTACTTC
few	TRBV27	TRBJ1-1	NA	CASRGAFLETEAFF	TGTGCCAGCAGAGGGGCTTTCCTGGAAACTGAAGCTTTCTTT
NA	TRBV5-1	TRBJ1-3	TRBD1	CASSLGDRDSGNTIYF	TGCGCCAGCAGCTTGGGGGACAGGGACTCTGGAAACACCATATATTTT
NA	TRBV19	TRBJ2-3	NA	CASSIAPRAGAGTDTQYF	TGTGCCAGTAGTATAGCGCCCCGGGCGGGGGCAGGCACAGATACGCAGTATTTT
NA	TRBV19	TRBJ1-5	NA	CASSVQQGGSQPQHF	TGTGCCAGTAGTGTCCAACAGGGAGGGTCTCAGCCCCAGCATTTT
NA	TRBV11-2	TRBJ1-1	TRBD1	CASSLGQGWTEAFF	TGTGCCAGCAGCTTAGGACAGGGATGGACTGAAGCTTTCTTT
NA	TRBV11-2	TRBJ1-2	NA	CASSRSGFRSSNYGYTF	TGTGCCAGCAGCCGTTCGGGTTTCCGGAGTTCTAACTATGGCTACACCTTC
NA	TRBV6-1	TRBJ1-2	NA	CASSEGGRRYGYTF	TGTGCCAGCAGTGAAGGAGGAAGGAGGTATGGCTACACCTTC
NA	TRBV7-3	TRBJ2-1	TRBD2	CASSFSGGAGNEQFF	TGTGCCAGCAGCTTTAGCGGGGGGGCCGGCAATGAGCAGTTCTTC